This is a list of T cell receptor beta chains from one sample in a study of cytomegalovirus exposure and HLA in healthy donors. Sequencing was performed with immunoSEQ multiplex PCR; in TCRdb, only in-frame clones are kept and a portion is missing. The repertoire holds more than 150,000 clones, over 70% seen once, with around 7% in the top ten. The sample taken for sequencing was PBMCs. These receptors were obtained from a woman in her forties in good health and CMV-seropositive. CDR3s include the opening cysteine and the closing phenylalanine or tryptophan. D genes are given only for firm matches. A clone size is listed for some rows: how often the clone was seen (once, few, many), or a class if it is expanded.

clone size,V gene,J gene,D gene,CDR3 DNA,CDR3 protein
.,TRBV7-9,TRBJ1-2,.,TGTGCCAGCAGCTTAGGGATCGACAGCCTCTATGGCTACACCTTC,CASSLGIDSLYGYTF
.,TRBV7-9,TRBJ2-5,.,TGTGCCAGCAGCTTTGGAGGGAGAGAGACCCAGTACTTC,CASSFGGRETQYF
once,TRBV5-4,TRBJ2-3,.,TGTGCCAGCAACACTCAGGCGAATCCCCTCACAGATACGCAGTATTTT,CASNTQANPLTDTQYF
.,TRBV7-8,TRBJ2-1,TRBD2,TGTGCCAGCAGCCTCGACCTAGCGGGAAAGGTCAGTGAGCAGTTCTTC,CASSLDLAGKVSEQFF
.,TRBV5-1,TRBJ1-2,.,TGCGCCAGCAGCTTAGAGAATTATGGCTACACCTTC,CASSLENYGYTF
.,TRBV28,TRBJ1-2,.,TGTGCCACCCAGACCACAGGGATGGGCTACACCTTC,CATQTTGMGYTF
.,TRBV5-1,TRBJ2-1,.,TGCGCCAGCAGGCCTGAACCGGGACTTCCAGGGCAGTTCTTC,CASRPEPGLPGQFF
.,TRBV5-5,TRBJ2-5,TRBD2,TGTGCCAGCAGCTTGGTACCGGGGGGAGAGACCCAGTACTTC,CASSLVPGGETQYF
once,TRBV6-1,TRBJ2-5,.,TGTGCCAGCACCTGGGGCCCACTCGCGACCCAGTACTTC,CASTWGPLATQYF
.,TRBV11-2,TRBJ1-3,.,TGTGCCAGCAGCCCGGCCGGCGGGTCTGGAAACACCATATATTTT,CASSPAGGSGNTIYF
.,TRBV7-8,TRBJ2-1,.,TGTGCCAGCAGCCCGGGACTTTCTAGCTCCAATGAGCAGTTCTTC,CASSPGLSSSNEQFF
few,TRBV27,TRBJ2-5,TRBD1,TGTGCCAGCAGTACTAATCCCGGGACAGGGACAGAGACCCAGTACTTC,CASSTNPGTGTETQYF
.,TRBV27,TRBJ2-7,TRBD1,TGTGCCAGCAGTAGGCTCCGACCGGGACAGGGGGCAGGTGAGCAGTACTTC,CASSRLRPGQGAGEQYF
.,TRBV4-2,TRBJ1-4,.,TGTGCCAGCAGCCAAGATGGCCAATTCAATGAAAAACTGTTTTTT,CASSQDGQFNEKLFF
.,TRBV6-1,TRBJ1-2,.,TGTGCCAGCAGTGATGGGTTTGAGGCGGGTGGCTACACCTTC,CASSDGFEAGGYTF
.,TRBV11-3,TRBJ1-2,.,TGTGCCAGCAGTGCGGACAGAGAGAACTATGGCTACACCTTC,CASSADRENYGYTF
.,TRBV30,TRBJ2-5,TRBD2,TGTGCCTGGAACGCCGGGGGGGAGACCCAGTACTTC,CAWNAGGETQYF
.,TRBV18,TRBJ1-2,.,TGTGCCAGCTCAGACCCCTCGGCGGTCCGGATACCTCACTATGGCTACACCTTC,CASSDPSAVRIPHYGYTF
.,TRBV6-5,TRBJ2-7,.,TGTGCCAGCAGACCCAGGGGGGTCGGTGGCGAGCAGTACTTC,CASRPRGVGGEQYF
few,TRBV5-1,TRBJ2-3,.,TGCGCCAGCAGGGAGCGGTACCTCACAGATACGCAGTATTTT,CASRERYLTDTQYF
.,TRBV6-6,TRBJ1-2,TRBD1,TGTGCCAGCGTGGCGGTATCGTCAAGGGGGCGCGGCGGCTACACCTTC,CASVAVSSRGRGGYTF
.,TRBV5-1,TRBJ1-1,.,TGCGCCAGCAGCTACCTGGGGGGGAACACTGAAGCTTTCTTT,CASSYLGGNTEAFF
.,TRBV14,TRBJ2-1,TRBD2,TGTGCCAGCAGCCAACCCCGCGGGGGGGCCCGGCAGTTCTTC,CASSQPRGGARQFF
few,TRBV5-4,TRBJ2-2,.,TGTGCCAGCAGCTTAGGAGTGGCCACCGGGGAGCTGTTTTTT,CASSLGVATGELFF
once,TRBV7-2,TRBJ1-1,.,TGTGCCAGCAGCAATCCGGGTGGTGCGGGGGCGCACACTGAAGCTTTCTTT,CASSNPGGAGAHTEAFF
.,TRBV7-9,TRBJ1-5,.,TGTTCCAGCAGCCAACAGACAAAACCCCAGCATTTT,CSSSQQTKPQHF
.,TRBV30,TRBJ1-5,TRBD1,TGTGCCTGGAGTCTCCCGACAGGGGTTGGGGCTCAGCCCCAGCATTTT,CAWSLPTGVGAQPQHF
.,TRBV5-8,TRBJ2-2,TRBD1,TGTGCCAGCAGCCACCCGCGGGACAGGAGGACCGGGGAGCTGTTTTTT,CASSHPRDRRTGELFF
.,TRBV4-1,TRBJ1-2,TRBD1,TGCGCCAGCAGCCAAGATGAACAGGGGGCTTTCTATGGCTACACCTTC,CASSQDEQGAFYGYTF
.,TRBV6-1,TRBJ1-2,.,TGTGCCAGCAGTGAAGGACAGGCCGATTACTATGGCTACACCTTC,CASSEGQADYYGYTF
few,TRBV19,TRBJ2-1,TRBD1,TGTGCCAGTAGTACTATAGGGGGCGGGTACAATGAGCAGTTCTTC,CASSTIGGGYNEQFF
.,TRBV4-3,TRBJ2-7,TRBD2,TGCGCCAGCAGCCAAGAACTAGCGGGGGGCCCGCTTTACTTC,CASSQELAGGPLYF
.,TRBV7-3,TRBJ2-1,TRBD2,TGTGCCAGCAGCTTAGCGGGGGGACCTAATGAGCAGTTCTTC,CASSLAGGPNEQFF
.,TRBV23-1,TRBJ2-7,.,TGCGCCAGCAGTTTCGAGGGAGCCCTCAATGAGCAGTACTTC,CASSFEGALNEQYF
few,TRBV4-2,TRBJ1-2,.,TGTGCCAGCAGCCAAGATTCCATAGCTAACTATGGCTACACCTTC,CASSQDSIANYGYTF
.,TRBV29-1,TRBJ2-5,TRBD2,TGCAGCGTCAGAAGCGGGGGGGGCCAAGAGACCCAGTACTTC,CSVRSGGGQETQYF
.,TRBV28,TRBJ1-2,.,TGTGCCAGCAGTTTAGGTGGGGCGGGGGTGTATGGCTACACCTTC,CASSLGGAGVYGYTF
few,TRBV15,TRBJ2-7,.,TGTGCCACCAGCAGAGATCCTCCCGTGAGTCCCCTTCGCGAGCAGTACTTC,CATSRDPPVSPLREQYF
.,TRBV19,TRBJ1-5,TRBD1,TGTGCCAGTAGTGTGGGGACAGGGGGATATCAGCCCCAGCATTTT,CASSVGTGGYQPQHF
.,TRBV19,TRBJ2-3,TRBD2,TGTGCCAGTAAACTAGCGGGGGCCGGAGGTACGCAGTATTTT,CASKLAGAGGTQYF
few,TRBV29-1,TRBJ2-7,TRBD2,TGCGCGGGGGGGGAGAGCTCCTACGAGCAGTACTTC,CAGGESSYEQYF
.,TRBV27,TRBJ2-2,.,TGTGCCAGCAGACAGGAGGGCACCGGGGAGCTGTTTTTT,CASRQEGTGELFF
.,TRBV29-1,TRBJ2-5,TRBD1,TGCAGCGCAAAACAGGGGGAGGAGACCCAGTACTTC,CSAKQGEETQYF
once,TRBV4-1,TRBJ2-3,.,TGCGCCAGCAGCCAAGGCAGGGGTAGCACAGATACGCAGTATTTT,CASSQGRGSTDTQYF
.,TRBV4-2,TRBJ1-3,.,TGTGCCAGCAGCTCCCGGGAGCCTGGAAACACCATATATTTT,CASSSREPGNTIYF
.,TRBV19,TRBJ2-7,.,TGTGCCAGTAGCGGGGGATGGGAAGGCCTCTACGAGCAGTACTTC,CASSGGWEGLYEQYF
.,TRBV5-1,TRBJ2-1,.,TGCGCCAGCAGCTTGGGACAGCTCGGTGAGCAGTTCTTC,CASSLGQLGEQFF
.,TRBV7-9,TRBJ1-2,.,TGTGCCAGCAGCTTATCCCAGGGAAGCGTGACCTTC,CASSLSQGSVTF
.,TRBV5-1,TRBJ2-3,TRBD2,TGCGCCAGCAGCACCGGACTAGCGGGGGGGCCGTGGACAGATACGCAGTATTTT,CASSTGLAGGPWTDTQYF
.,TRBV11-2,TRBJ1-6,.,TGTGCCAGCAGCCGGACAGACTATAATTCACCCCTCCACTTT,CASSRTDYNSPLHF
.,TRBV12-5,TRBJ1-2,TRBD1,TGTGCTAGTGGTCCCGGGAGACAGGGCCTGGGGGGCTACACCTTC,CASGPGRQGLGGYTF
.,TRBV28,TRBJ1-5,.,TGTGCCAGCGGCCGAGGGCCCCAGCATTTT,CASGRGPQHF